This passage covers 11 T cell receptor beta chains from one sample sequenced in a study of blood T cell repertoires in COVID-19. Repertoires were generated with immunoSEQ multiplex PCR, while TCRdb's copy carries only in-frame clones and drops some. The repertoire holds 200,000 to 300,000 clones, with roughly 85% as singletons. The sequenced sample was PBMCs or T cells enriched from blood (not recorded which). The origin of the receptors is a woman aged 50 to 60 with acute COVID-19.

This chain uses TRBV7-2 with TRBJ1-2; D remains unclear. The V gene lost 5 bases and the J gene lost 7 bases, with 8 bases spanning the gap. Germline CDR1 reads SGHTA; CDR2 reads FQGNSA. CDR3 size: 11 residues. This CDR3 is CASSAVAGYTF. The CDR3 region has the DNA TGTGCCAGCAGCGCAGTCGCTGGCTACACCTTC.

The V call is TRBV7-6, the J call TRBJ1-4; 7 bases are shared with TRBD1. This CDR3 is built from 17 residues. Germline CDR1 SGHVS, CDR2 FNYEAQ. Trimming removed 4 bases from V and 8 bases from J; junction bases left unmatched: 16. CDR3 loop: CASSSQANRGVGEKLFF. The CDR3 DNA is TGTGCCAGCAGCTCCCAAGCTAACAGGGGAGTAGGCGAAAAACTGTTTTTT.

The chain uses TRBV7-2 and TRBJ1-1; possible D gene TRBD1, 6 bases. The CDR3 runs 13 residues. Per germline, CDR1 SGHTA and CDR2 FQGNSA. Trimming shortened V by 1 base and J by 10 bases, and 13 bases separated the two germline ends. The CDR3 sequence: CASSLGGVGAAFF. Here the CDR3 DNA reads TGTGCCAGCAGCTTAGGTGGGGTGGGGGCAGCTTTCTTT. The full variable domain, completed using reference TRBV7-2 and TRBJ1-1, is GAGVSQSPSNKVTEKGKDVELRCDPISGHTALYWYRQSLGQGLEFLIYFQGNSAPDKSGLPSDRFSAERTGGSVSTLTIQRTQQEDSAVYLCASSLGGVGAAFFGQGTRLTVV.

The chain recombines TRBV11-3 with TRBJ1-6; unclear D gene. The V end was cut by 3 bases, the J end by 0 bases, with 9 bases between. This CDR3 has 16 amino acids. Germline V CDR1 and CDR2: SGHNT, YENEEA. The CDR3 sequence: CASSFAASSYNSPLHF. The DNA for the CDR3 is TGTGCCAGCAGCTTCGCAGCGAGCTCCTATAATTCACCCCTCCACTTT.

Here the CDR3 reads CASSLVVGTGSYEQYF. The CDR3 DNA reads as TGTGCCAGCAGCTTAGTAGTCGGGACAGGTTCCTACGAGCAGTACTTC. The chain uses TRBV11-2 and TRBJ2-7; 8 positions match TRBD1. Germline CDR1 SGHAT, CDR2 FQNNGV. Losses at the gene ends were 1 base for V and 1 base for J; bases not matched to a gene: 6. The CDR3 is 16 amino acids.

V and J are TRBV12-5 and TRBJ1-1; tentatively, D is TRBD1 (5 bases). The CDR3 is 15 residues long. Between the trimmed V and J ends, which lost 6 bases and 4 bases, there was a span of 18 bases. Per the germline V gene, CDR1 is LGHNT and CDR2 is FRNRAP. The CDR3 DNA sequence: TGTGCTAGTGGCCTAAAACGGGGGGGTGGCACTGAAGCTTTCTTT. This gives the protein CASGLKRGGGTEAFF.

V and J are TRBV6-1 and TRBJ2-1; TRBD1 matches 10 bases. The trim removed 2 bases at V and 9 bases at J, leaving 7 bases unmatched. Germline CDR1 reads MNHNS; CDR2 reads SASEGT. The CDR3 has 15 residues. The DNA for the CDR3 is TGTGCCAGCAGTGAAAGTGGGACAGGGGTATTTGAGCAGTTCTTC. Protein sequence: CASSESGTGVFEQFF.

The gene calls are TRBV4-3 and TRBJ2-2; D is possibly TRBD1 (5 bases). Trimming shortened V by 3 bases and J by 3 bases, and 8 bases separated the two germline ends. This CDR3 is built from 14 residues. The germline V gene encodes CDR1 LGHNA and CDR2 YSLEER. This CDR3 is CASSQTAYTGELFF. CDR3 in DNA: TGCGCCAGCAGCCAGACAGCCTACACCGGGGAGCTGTTTTTT.

The chain couples TRBV7-9 to TRBJ1-1; D possibly corresponds to TRBD1 (6 bases). The CDR3 sequence is 12 residues long. Trimming took off 7 bases at V and 5 bases at J, with 11 bases between the two ends. Germline V CDR1 and CDR2: SEHNR, FQNEAQ (reference sequence). The CDR3 DNA follows: TGTGCCAGCACCCAGGGGCGGACTGAAGCTTTCTTT. Translation gives CASTQGRTEAFF.

The chain uses TRBV12-1 and TRBJ1-6; the DNA was not used to check the table's D call, TRBD1. TRBV12-1 is tagged as a pseudogene. The CDR3 extends over 15 amino acids. CDR3 in amino acids: CASSFSGTLNSPLHF. The CDR3 DNA is TGTGCCAGCAGCTTTTCCGGGACACTTAATTCACCCCTCCACTTT.

The chain uses TRBV24-1 and TRBJ2-1, with D unresolved. There are 16 residues in the CDR3. CDR1 is KGHDR and CDR2 is SFDVKD in the germline V gene. V lost 2 bases to trimming and J lost 2 bases, with 12 bases between them. For the CDR3, the DNA is TGTGCCACCAGTGATTCCCGCCAGGCAGCCTACAATGAGCAGTTCTTC. Translating gives CATSDSRQAAYNEQFF.